This TCR beta chain was retrieved from a study of blood T cell repertoires in COVID-19 (dated by TCRdb to 2020 to 2022). The study in broad terms: Samples covering the acute and convalescent phases of COVID-19 were provided by collaborators in the United States, Italy and Spain. Samples were obtained from the ongoing ImmuneRACE study (first 160 participants) and from some 1,300 subjects provided by 6 global collaborators. The repertoires were released in a freely available public database meant as a resource for research on the immune response to SARS-CoV-2. Where HLA class I and class II types were available, the types were taken from metadata supplied by the sample provider, not from assay-based typing. Deeply sampled blood TCRbeta repertoires from subjects exposed to, actively infected with, or recovered from COVID-19 were included in the dataset. A de-identified subject ID, COVID-19 status, age in years and sex were almost always included in the sample metadata. The material from the prospective study consisted of cDNA or gDNA derived from T cells, B-cell-depleted T cells, or PBMCs. The paper as a whole reports these results and caveats: The amount of clinical and demographic metadata varied by source and participant and was provided uncurated.

CDR1 SNHLY and CDR2 FYNNEI were looked up in the germline V gene. The V and J ends are trimmed by 2 bases and 0 bases, leaving 16 bases between them. The CDR3 contains 17 residues, cysteine and phenylalanine counted. CDR3 DNA is the only sequence kept; it has 51 bases, read in frame from the first base. TCRbeta CDR3 regions were amplified from genomic DNA using the immunoSEQ Assay, a bias-controlled multiplex PCR. The original methods were these. The number of nucleated cells in each sample was estimated from the amplification of reference gene primers within the assay. To quantify the absolute abundance of each unique TCRbeta CDR3 rearrangement, sequence reads were collapsed and filtered. Productive Simpson clonality was computed per sample as the square root of Simpson's diversity index over productive rearrangements. The table was pulled from immuneACCESS by TCRdb, which kept in-frame rearrangements only. Such tables lose some clones; where checked, under half of the loss comes from unresolved V genes, and the rest has no known cause. V, J and clone size are those of that table, while D and trimming were read from the DNA. The sample table holds about 200,000 clones, of which roughly nine tenths were seen once. 0.78% of the sample comes from the top ten.

Comments on this clone: Its binding antigen is unknown. The input lacks base qualities; no much larger clone sits a single base away.

Collaborating institutions collected whole blood in K2EDTA tubes following their own protocols. For TCRbeta analysis, collaborator samples were shipped as frozen whole blood, as isolated PBMCs, or as DNA extracted from either sample type. The chain is encoded by TRBV2 joined to TRBJ1-1; the D segment could be TRBD1, given 6 matching bases. The sequenced sample was peripheral blood. The source is a woman in her 70s with acute or convalescent COVID-19. Read as DNA, the sequence is TGTGCCAGCAGTGAAAGATCGACAGGTTTCATGAACACTGAAGCTTTCTTT. Translated, it gives CASSERSTGFMNTEAFF.